Shown below are 14 T cell receptor beta chains from a single sample sequenced in a study of blood T cell repertoires in COVID-19. TCRdb keeps only in-frame clones here, not all; method: immunoSEQ multiplex PCR. This table has 250,000 to 300,000 clones, under 90% appearing once. The specimen was peripheral blood. The receptors here all came from a man aged 50 or older with acute or convalescent COVID-19.

The chain is built from TRBV27 and TRBJ2-1; D may be TRBD2 (5 bases). Trimming stripped 5 bases from V and 5 bases from J, with 22 bases between. CDR3 size: 17 residues. Germline V CDR1 and CDR2: MNHEY, SMNVEV (reference sequence). As DNA, the CDR3 is TGTGCCAGCAGTCCCCGGTCGGGGTTTAGTAGGGACAATGAGCAGTTCTTC. Translated, it gives CASSPRSGFSRDNEQFF.

V and J are TRBV14 and TRBJ2-7; D remains unclear. Germline lookup yields CDR1 SGHDN and CDR2 FVKESK. Trimming removed 4 bases at V and 5 bases at J, with 12 bases between. CDR3 length: 13 residues. The CDR3 DNA is TGTGCCAGCAGCCTCTTCAGGCGCGACGAGCAGTACTTC. It specifies CASSLFRRDEQYF.

This chain uses TRBV13 with TRBJ1-2, with D possibly being TRBD1 (6 bases). V dropped 1 base and J dropped 6 bases, with 6 bases sitting between them. Germline V lookup: CDR1 PRHDT, CDR2 FYEKMQ (reference sequence). The CDR3 runs 12 residues. The CDR3 region has the DNA TGTGCCAGCAGCTTAGCAGGGGATGGCTACACCTTC. Protein product: CASSLAGDGYTF.

The chain carries TRBV11-3 and TRBJ2-4; a weak D match, TRBD1 (5 bases). V was clipped by 2 bases and J by 8 bases, with 7 bases between them. This CDR3 region has 12 residues. Per the germline V gene, CDR1 is SGHNT and CDR2 is YENEEA. The CDR3, as DNA: TGTGCCAGCAGCTTACAGGGTGACATTCAGTACTTC. Its translation: CASSLQGDIQYF.

The chain couples TRBV5-1 to TRBJ1-1, with a tentative D call TRBD1 (6 bases). This CDR3 spans 13 amino acids. V was clipped by 6 bases and J by 2 bases, with 11 bases between them. CDR1 is SGHRS and CDR2 is YFSETQ in the germline V gene. CDR3 sequence: CASMMDRNTEAFF. The CDR3 DNA reads TGCGCCAGCATGATGGACAGAAACACTGAAGCTTTCTTT.

This clone has only one observation. The V and J genes are TRBV2 and TRBJ1-1; 8 bases map to TRBD1. CDR1 is SNHLY, CDR2 FYNNEI, per germline. Unmatched junction bases numbered 5, after V lost 4 bases and J lost 4 bases. The CDR3 covers 14 residues. CDR3 residues: CASSVRDRGTEAFF. The CDR3 region has the DNA TGTGCCAGCAGTGTGAGAGACAGGGGCACTGAAGCTTTCTTT.

The J gene is TRBJ1-6, the V gene TRBV19, with no clear D. The V gene lost 1 base and the J gene lost 7 bases, with 11 bases spanning the gap. Germline CDR1 and CDR2: LNHDA and SQIVND (reference sequence). The CDR3 has 15 residues. As DNA, the CDR3 is TGTGCCAGTAGTATAGTGGGCGGGGAAAATTCACCCCTCCACTTT. This gives the protein CASSIVGGENSPLHF.

The chain joins TRBV18 to TRBJ2-7; D is perhaps TRBD2 (6 bases). The CDR3 loop spans 14 amino acids. V shed 2 bases and J shed 3 bases, with 11 bases lying between them. Germline V gene lookup returns CDR1 KGHSH and CDR2 LQKENI. Written as DNA, the CDR3 is TGTGCCAGCTCACCATCAGCGGGTGACTACGAGCAGTACTTC. Translating it yields CASSPSAGDYEQYF.

J is TRBJ2-7 and V is TRBV2; 9 nucleotides match TRBD1. V was clipped by 6 bases and J by 2 bases; unmatched bases: 8. The CDR3 consists of 15 residues. CDR1 and CDR2 from the germline V gene are SNHLY and FYNNEI. The CDR3 region is CASSPQGAPTYEQYF. The CDR3 nucleotides read TGTGCCAGCAGCCCACAGGGGGCACCCACCTACGAGCAGTACTTC.

This chain connects TRBV29-1 to TRBJ1-4, with D perhaps matching TRBD1 (5 bases). The CDR3 totals 13 residues. With 4 bases removed from V and 7 bases from J, the gap between germline ends came to 13 bases. Per germline, CDR1 SQVTM and CDR2 ANQGSEA. The DNA for the CDR3 is TGCAGCGTTGGTTTCAGGGATCTTGAAAAACTGTTTTTT. Its protein is CSVGFRDLEKLFF.

The gene calls are TRBV5-6 and TRBJ1-3; D remains ambiguous. Trimming stripped 3 bases from V and 0 bases from J, with 7 bases between. CDR1 is SGHDT and CDR2 is YYEEEE in the germline V gene. There are 14 residues in the CDR3. CDR3 in amino acids: CASSSPGSGNTIYF. The CDR3 region has the DNA TGTGCCAGCAGCTCCCCAGGCTCTGGAAACACCATATATTTT. Variable domain in full (rest from reference TRBV5-6 and TRBJ1-3): DAGVTQSPTHLIKTRGQQVTLRCSPKSGHDTVSWYQQALGQGPQFIFQYYEEEERQRGNFPDRFSGHQFPNYSSELNVNALLLGDSALYLCASSSPGSGNTIYFGEGSWLTVV.

This clone was detected once. The CDR3 DNA reads TGCAGCGTTGAGGTAGAGAACACTGAAGCTTTCTTT. Protein: CSVEVENTEAFF. This chain uses TRBV29-1 with TRBJ1-1; D ambiguous. Germline CDR1 SQVTM, CDR2 ANQGSEA. This CDR3 is 12 amino acids long. V lost 3 bases and J lost 1, with 6 bases in between.

The rearrangement uses TRBV21-1 and TRBJ2-7; TRBD2 is the table's D call and was not checked against the DNA. TRBV21-1 is classified as a pseudogene. CDR3 length equals 17 residues. CDR3: CASSTGLAGRSTYEQYF. The DNA of the CDR3 is TGTGCCAGCAGCACGGGACTAGCGGGGCGGTCCACCTACGAGCAGTACTTC.

The V gene is TRBV5-8, the J gene TRBJ1-4; D remains unclear. The germline V and J ends were trimmed by 5 bases and 0 bases, with 11 bases remaining between them. This CDR3 is built from 15 residues. Germline CDR1 is SGHTS and CDR2 is YDEGEE. The CDR3 DNA follows: TGTGCCAGCAGGCGGCAGACGGCAACTAATGAAAAACTGTTTTTT. It translates to CASRRQTATNEKLFF.